This entry features one T cell receptor (beta chain) sequence. What it binds is unknown. Using RNA transcripts, the TCR beta CDR3 regions were amplified. Scientists carried out first-round RT-PCR using HTBI primers and then a second-round multiplex PCR. A single record per CDR3 protein comes from TCRdb applying MiXCR to the multiplex PCR reads. The sample includes about 210,000 distinct CDR3 sequences, approximately 29% seen only once; the top ten take over 7.5%. This sample stems from a study of Graves' ophthalmopathy and Graves' hyperthyroidism. Findings of the study overall: In separating ophthalmopathy from stable hyperthyroidism, a 13-signature model achieved 87.88% sensitivity and 81.08% specificity. Blood also contained most of the expanded thyroid clonotypes above 0.001 frequency. With 60% to 71% sensitivity and approximately 72% specificity, the model predicted ophthalmopathy progression.

This CDR3 spans 17 amino acids. Germline V gives CDR1 MNHNS, CDR2 SASEGT. Trimming cost V 2 bases and J 5 bases; bases outside gene matches: 13. The chain carries TRBV6-1 and TRBJ1-2, with 8 bases that match TRBD1. Material for sequencing was peripheral blood. This sequence was found in a man aged 45-60 years with Graves' ophthalmopathy. In nucleotides, the CDR3 is TGTGCCAGCAGTGAAAGGCTTCAGGGGGCCGCGGTGTATGGCTACACCTTC. This encodes CASSERLQGAAVYGYTF.